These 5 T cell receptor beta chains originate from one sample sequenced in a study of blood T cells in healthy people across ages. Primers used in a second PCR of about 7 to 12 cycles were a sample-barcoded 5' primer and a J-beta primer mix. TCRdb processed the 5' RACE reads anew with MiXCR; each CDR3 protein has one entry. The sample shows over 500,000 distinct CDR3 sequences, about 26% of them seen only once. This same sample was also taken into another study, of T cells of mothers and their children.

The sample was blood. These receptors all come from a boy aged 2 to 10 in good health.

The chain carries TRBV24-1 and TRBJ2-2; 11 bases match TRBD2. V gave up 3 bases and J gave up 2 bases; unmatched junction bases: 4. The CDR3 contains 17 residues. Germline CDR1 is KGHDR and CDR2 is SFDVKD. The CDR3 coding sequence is TGTGCCACCAGTGATAGTAGCGGGGGGGCCAACACCGGGGAGCTGTTTTTT. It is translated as CATSDSSGGANTGELFF.

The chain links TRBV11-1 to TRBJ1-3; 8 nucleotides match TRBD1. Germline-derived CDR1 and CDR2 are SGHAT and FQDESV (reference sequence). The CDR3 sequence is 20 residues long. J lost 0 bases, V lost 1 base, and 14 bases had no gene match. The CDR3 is CASSLGPPRTGINSGNTIYF. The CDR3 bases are TGTGCCAGCAGCTTAGGGCCCCCCCGGACAGGGATTAACTCTGGAAACACCATATATTTT.

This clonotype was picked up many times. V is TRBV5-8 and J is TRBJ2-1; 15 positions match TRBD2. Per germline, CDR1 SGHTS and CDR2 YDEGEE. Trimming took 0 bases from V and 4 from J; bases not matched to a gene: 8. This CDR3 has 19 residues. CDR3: CASSLDFPGLAGGYNEQFF. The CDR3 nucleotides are TGTGCCAGCAGCTTGGACTTCCCGGGACTAGCGGGAGGTTACAATGAGCAGTTCTTC.

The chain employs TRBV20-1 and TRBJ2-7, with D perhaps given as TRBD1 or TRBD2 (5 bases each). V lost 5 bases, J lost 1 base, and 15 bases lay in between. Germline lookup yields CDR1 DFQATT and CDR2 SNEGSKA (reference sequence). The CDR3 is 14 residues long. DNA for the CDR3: TGCAGTGCTCGAGGGGTCGGGGCTTCCTACGAGCAGTACTTC. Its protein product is CSARGVGASYEQYF.

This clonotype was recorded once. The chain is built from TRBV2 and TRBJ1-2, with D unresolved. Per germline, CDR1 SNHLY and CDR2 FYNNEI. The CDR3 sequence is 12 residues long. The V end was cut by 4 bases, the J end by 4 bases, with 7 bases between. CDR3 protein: CASSVGPYGYTF. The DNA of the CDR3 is TGTGCCAGCAGTGTAGGGCCCTATGGCTACACCTTC.